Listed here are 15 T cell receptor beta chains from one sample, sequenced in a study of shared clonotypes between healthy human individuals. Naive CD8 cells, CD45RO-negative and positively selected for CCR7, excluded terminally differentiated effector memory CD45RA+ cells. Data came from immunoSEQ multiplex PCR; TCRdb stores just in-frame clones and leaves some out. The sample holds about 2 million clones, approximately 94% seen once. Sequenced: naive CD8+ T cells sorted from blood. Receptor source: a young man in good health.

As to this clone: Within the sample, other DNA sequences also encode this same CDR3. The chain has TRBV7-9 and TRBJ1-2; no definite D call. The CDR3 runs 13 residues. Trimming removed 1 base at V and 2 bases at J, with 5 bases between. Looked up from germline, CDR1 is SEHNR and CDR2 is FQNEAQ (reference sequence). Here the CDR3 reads CASSLGPNYGYTF. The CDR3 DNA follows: TGTGCCAGCAGCTTAGGCCCCAACTATGGCTACACCTTC. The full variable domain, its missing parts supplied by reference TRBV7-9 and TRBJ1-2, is DTGVSQNPRHKITKRGQNVTFRCDPISEHNRLYWYRQTLGQGPEFLTYFQNEAQLEKSRLLSDRFSAERPKGSFSTLEIQRTEQGDSAMYLCASSLGPNYGYTFGSGTRLTVV.

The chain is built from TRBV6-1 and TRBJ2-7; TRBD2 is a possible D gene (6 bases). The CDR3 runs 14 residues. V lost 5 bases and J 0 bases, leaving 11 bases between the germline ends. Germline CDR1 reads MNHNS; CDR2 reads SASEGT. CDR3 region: CASSFSGPSYEQYF. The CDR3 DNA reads TGTGCCAGCAGTTTTAGCGGCCCCTCCTACGAGCAGTACTTC.

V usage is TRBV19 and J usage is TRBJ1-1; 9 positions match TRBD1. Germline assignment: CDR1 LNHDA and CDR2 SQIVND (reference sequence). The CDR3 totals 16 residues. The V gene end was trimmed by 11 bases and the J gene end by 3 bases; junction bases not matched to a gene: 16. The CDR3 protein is CAASHLPGQGDTEAFF. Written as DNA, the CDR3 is TGTGCCGCAAGCCACCTCCCGGGACAGGGCGACACTGAAGCTTTCTTT.

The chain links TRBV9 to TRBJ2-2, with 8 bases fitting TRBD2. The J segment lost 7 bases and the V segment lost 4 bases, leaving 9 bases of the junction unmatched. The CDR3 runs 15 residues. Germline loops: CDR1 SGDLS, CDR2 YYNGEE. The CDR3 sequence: CASSPGGGQGGELFF. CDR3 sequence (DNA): TGTGCCAGCAGCCCTGGCGGGGGGCAGGGCGGGGAGCTGTTTTTT.

The CDR3 sequence is CASSRDIQTEAFF. CDR3 DNA: TGTGCCAGCAGCAGGGACATCCAAACTGAAGCTTTCTTT. The V and J genes are TRBV5-6 and TRBJ1-1, with a weak D call TRBD1 (6 bases). The V and J ends lost 4 bases and 5 bases respectively, with 12 bases between them. The CDR3 is 13 residues long. Looked up from germline, CDR1 is SGHDT and CDR2 is YYEEEE.

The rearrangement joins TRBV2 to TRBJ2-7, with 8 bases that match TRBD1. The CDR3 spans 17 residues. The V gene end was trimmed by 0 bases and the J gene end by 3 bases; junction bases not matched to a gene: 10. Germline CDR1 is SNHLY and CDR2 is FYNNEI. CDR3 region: CASSEAQIRTGIYEQYF. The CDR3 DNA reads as TGTGCCAGCAGTGAAGCGCAGATTCGGACAGGGATCTACGAGCAGTACTTC.

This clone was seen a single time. The chain's CDR3 is CASSPGTRPYEQYF. CDR3 bases: TGTGCCAGCAGCCCCGGGACACGGCCATACGAGCAGTACTTC. The chain couples TRBV9 to TRBJ2-7; TRBD1 is a possible D gene (6 bases). This CDR3 spans 14 amino acids. With 4 bases removed from V and 4 bases from J, the gap between germline ends came to 15 bases. Germline loops: CDR1 SGDLS, CDR2 YYNGEE. Full variable domain (remainder filled in from reference TRBV9 and TRBJ2-7): DSGVTQTPKHLITATGQRVTLRCSPRSGDLSVYWYQQSLDQGLQFLIQYYNGEERAKGNILERFSAQQFPDLHSELNLSSLELGDSALYFCASSPGTRPYEQYFGPGTRLTVT.

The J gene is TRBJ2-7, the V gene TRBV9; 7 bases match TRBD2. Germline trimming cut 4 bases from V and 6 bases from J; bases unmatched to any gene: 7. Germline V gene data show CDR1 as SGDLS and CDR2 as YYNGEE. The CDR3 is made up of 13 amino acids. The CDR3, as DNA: TGTGCCAGCAGCCCCTCCTCGGGGGGCGAGCAGTACTTC. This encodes CASSPSSGGEQYF.

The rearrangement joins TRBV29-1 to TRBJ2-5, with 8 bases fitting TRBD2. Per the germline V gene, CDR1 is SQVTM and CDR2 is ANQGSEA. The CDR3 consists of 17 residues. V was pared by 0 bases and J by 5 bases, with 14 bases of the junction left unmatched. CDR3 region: CSVEDGRGLDGTETQYF. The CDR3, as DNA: TGCAGCGTTGAAGATGGTCGGGGACTAGATGGGACGGAGACCCAGTACTTC. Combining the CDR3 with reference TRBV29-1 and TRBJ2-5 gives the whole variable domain SAVISQKPSRDICQRGTSLTIQCQVDSQVTMMFWYRQQPGQSLTLIATANQGSEATYESGFVIDKFPISRPNLTFSTLTVSNMSPEDSSIYLCSVEDGRGLDGTETQYFGPGTRLLVL.

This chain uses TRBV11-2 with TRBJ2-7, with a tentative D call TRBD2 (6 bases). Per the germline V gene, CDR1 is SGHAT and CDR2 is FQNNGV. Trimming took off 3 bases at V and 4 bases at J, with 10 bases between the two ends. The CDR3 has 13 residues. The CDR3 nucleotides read TGTGCCAGCAGCTTTCTGGAGGGTTACGAGCAGTACTTC. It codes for CASSFLEGYEQYF. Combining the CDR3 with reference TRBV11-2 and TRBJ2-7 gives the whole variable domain EAGVAQSPRYKIIEKRQSVAFWCNPISGHATLYWYQQILGQGPKLLIQFQNNGVVDDSQLPKDRFSAERLKGVDSTLKIQPAKLEDSAVYLCASSFLEGYEQYFGPGTRLTVT.

CDR3 residues: CASSLDPTSGVTNEQFF. The CDR3 DNA sequence: TGTGCCAGCAGCTTAGACCCAACTAGCGGGGTTACTAATGAGCAGTTCTTC. The chain is built from TRBV11-2 and TRBJ2-1; 10 positions agree with TRBD2. Germline V gene lookup returns CDR1 SGHAT and CDR2 FQNNGV. The CDR3 totals 17 residues. Trimming took 0 bases from V and 7 from J; bases not matched to a gene: 9.

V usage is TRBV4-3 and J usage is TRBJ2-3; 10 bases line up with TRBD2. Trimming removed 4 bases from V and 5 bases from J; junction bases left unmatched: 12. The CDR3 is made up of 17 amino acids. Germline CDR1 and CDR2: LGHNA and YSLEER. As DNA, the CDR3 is TGCGCCAGCAGCCCAGAAGACCTAGCGGGAGAAGGAGATACGCAGTATTTT. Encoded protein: CASSPEDLAGEGDTQYF.

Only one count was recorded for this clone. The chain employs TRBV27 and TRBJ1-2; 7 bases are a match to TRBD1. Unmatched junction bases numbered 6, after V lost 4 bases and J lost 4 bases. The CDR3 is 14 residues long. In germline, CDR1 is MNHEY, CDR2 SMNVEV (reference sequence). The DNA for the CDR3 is TGTGCCAGCAGTTGGGGACAGTCGCTCTATGGCTACACCTTC. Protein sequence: CASSWGQSLYGYTF.

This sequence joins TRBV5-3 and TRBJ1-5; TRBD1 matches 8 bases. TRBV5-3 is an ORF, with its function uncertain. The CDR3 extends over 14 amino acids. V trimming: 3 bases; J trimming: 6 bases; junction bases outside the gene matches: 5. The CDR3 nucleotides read TGTGCCAGAAGCTCGACAGGGGAATGTCAGCCCCAGCATTTT. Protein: CARSSTGECQPQHF.

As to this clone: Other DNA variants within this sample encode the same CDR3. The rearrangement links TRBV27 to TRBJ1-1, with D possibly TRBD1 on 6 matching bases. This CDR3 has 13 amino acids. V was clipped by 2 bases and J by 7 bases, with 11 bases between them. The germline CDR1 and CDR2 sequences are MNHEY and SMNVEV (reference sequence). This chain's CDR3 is CASSLVGGSEAFF. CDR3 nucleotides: TGTGCCAGCAGTTTAGTTGGGGGCAGTGAAGCTTTCTTT.